A selection of T cell receptor beta chains follows, all from one sample in a study of blood T cell repertoires in COVID-19. Sequenced by immunoSEQ multiplex PCR; TCRdb stores in-frame clones only, minus some. The table has more than 60,000 clones, around 80% seen once. Sequences were obtained from peripheral blood. The receptors were sampled from a man aged 55-75 years with active or convalescent COVID-19. Each CDR3 is given with its conserved first and last residue. Each record gives: J gene, D gene, V gene, clone size, CDR3 DNA, CDR3 protein. A D gene is named only where the DNA matches it firmly. Size is stated for part of the rows, as once, few or many counts, or as a class when the clone is expanded.

TRBJ2-3	TRBD1	TRBV6-6	NA	TGTGCCAGCAGAGGGACAGGGTCCTCAAGGACAGATACGCAGTATTTT	CASRGTGSSRTDTQYF
TRBJ1-3	NA	TRBV9	NA	TGTGCCAGCAGCGTCGGGGGGGATGGAAACACCATATATTTT	CASSVGGDGNTIYF
TRBJ2-1	NA	TRBV19	NA	TGTGCCAGTAGTATAGAATCTAGCTATGAGCAGTTCTTC	CASSIESSYEQFF
TRBJ2-5	TRBD1	TRBV7-7	NA	TGTGCTAGCAGCTACGGGACAGGGGAGACCCAGTACTTC	CASSYGTGETQYF
TRBJ1-3	NA	TRBV11-3	NA	TGTGCCAGCAGCTTAGGTGAAGGGGGTTCTGGAAACACCATATATTTT	CASSLGEGGSGNTIYF
TRBJ1-1	NA	TRBV7-9	few	TGTGCCAGCGACTCCCTTATCACTGAAGCTTTCTTT	CASDSLITEAFF
TRBJ1-3	NA	TRBV7-2	NA	TGTGCCAGCAGCTTAGCCACGGCGGACACCATATATTTT	CASSLATADTIYF
TRBJ2-5	NA	TRBV9	NA	TGTGCCAGCAGCCCACCGGTCCAAGAGACCCAGTACTTC	CASSPPVQETQYF
TRBJ2-5	TRBD1	TRBV7-8	NA	TGTGCCAGCAGCTCACCGCAGGGGGCGCGGGAGACCCAGTACTTC	CASSSPQGARETQYF
TRBJ2-3	NA	TRBV12-5	NA	TGTGCTAGTGGCCTGGACTTGGGTACGCAGTATTTT	CASGLDLGTQYF
TRBJ1-4	NA	TRBV27	NA	TGTGCCAGCAGCACATGGCCTCGGGCAACTAATGAAAAACTGTTTTTT	CASSTWPRATNEKLFF
TRBJ1-2	NA	TRBV7-2	NA	TGTGCCAGCAGCCCGGGGTCCTATGGCTACACCTTC	CASSPGSYGYTF
TRBJ2-3	TRBD2	TRBV4-3	NA	TGCGCCAGCAGCCAAGAGCTAGCGGGGAGGGATATCACAGATACGCAGTATTTT	CASSQELAGRDITDTQYF
TRBJ2-7	NA	TRBV11-2	NA	TGTGCCAGCAGCTTAACAACCTACGAGCAGTACTTC	CASSLTTYEQYF
TRBJ2-1	TRBD1	TRBV9	NA	TGTGCCAGCAGCCAACCCTCACAGGGGGCGAGCAATGAGCAGTTCTTC	CASSQPSQGASNEQFF
TRBJ2-6	NA	TRBV28	NA	TGTGCCAGCAGTTTATTACAGTCTGGGGCCAACGTCCTGACTTTC	CASSLLQSGANVLTF
TRBJ2-7	TRBD2	TRBV4-3	few	TGCGCCAGCAGCCAGGCGAGGGGACTAGACTACGAGCAGTACTTC	CASSQARGLDYEQYF
TRBJ2-7	TRBD1	TRBV24-1	NA	TGTGCCACCAGTGATGCCTACAGGGGCTCCTACGAGCAGTACTTC	CATSDAYRGSYEQYF
TRBJ1-2	NA	TRBV6-5	NA	TGTGCCAGCAGGGGAACAGGAAACTATGGCTACACCTTC	CASRGTGNYGYTF
TRBJ2-1	TRBD2	TRBV27	NA	TGTGCCAGCAGTTCCAGGACTAGCAATGAGCAGTTCTTC	CASSSRTSNEQFF
TRBJ1-5	NA	TRBV18	few	TGTGCCAGCTCACCGCGGAATAGCAATCAGCCCCAGCATTTT	CASSPRNSNQPQHF
TRBJ1-2	NA	TRBV7-2	few	TGTGCCAGCAGCCCCACAGGCCCTAACTATGGCTACACCTTC	CASSPTGPNYGYTF
TRBJ1-1	NA	TRBV5-1	NA	TGCGCCAGCAGCGCCCAACAAACAAACACTGAAGCTTTCTTT	CASSAQQTNTEAFF
TRBJ2-1	TRBD2	TRBV3-1/TRBV3-2	NA	TGTGCCAGCAAGGTAGCGGGGGGGCCTAGCAATGAGCAGTTCTTC	CASKVAGGPSNEQFF
TRBJ1-2	TRBD1	TRBV5-6	NA	TGTGCCAGCAGCTTGGAAGGGACAGGGAGATATGGCTACACCTTC	CASSLEGTGRYGYTF
TRBJ1-1	NA	TRBV7-2	NA	TGTGCCAGCAGCCCAAGGGAGGGGCTGAACACTGAAGCTTTCTTT	CASSPREGLNTEAFF
TRBJ2-3	TRBD2	TRBV4-1	NA	TGCGCCAGCAGCCAAAGCGGGGGCACAGATACGCAGTATTTT	CASSQSGGTDTQYF
TRBJ2-1	TRBD2	TRBV3-1/TRBV3-2	NA	TGTGCCAGCAGCCTGACTAGCGGGGGCTCCAGGGAGCAGTTCTTC	CASSLTSGGSREQFF
TRBJ2-7	TRBD2	TRBV30	few	TGTGCCTGGAGTGCCTTTCGGACTAGCGGGCGTAACTCCTACGAGCAGTACTTC	CAWSAFRTSGRNSYEQYF